The entry below describes one T cell receptor beta chain. As yet, its antigen is unknown. This sample is part of a study of persistence of HIV-infected CD4 T cells. Sequencing used immunoSEQ version 4 in survey mode. Repertoires were generated with immunoSEQ multiplex PCR, while TCRdb's copy carries only in-frame clones and drops some. The sample has tens of thousands of clones; roughly four fifths are singletons. Overlapping HIV-1 Gag 15-mer peptides at approximately 0.96 ug per peptide per mL were used. CD40L-negative CD69-negative CD45RO-high memory CD4+ T cells were sorted as populations depleted of antigen-responding cells. V was pared by 1 base and J by 3 bases, with 10 bases between. The V gene's germline CDR1 is SGHRS and CDR2 YFSETQ. The CDR3 is 14 amino acids.

The chain joins TRBV5-1 to TRBJ1-2; D unclear. The material sequenced was CD4+ T cells sorted from PBMCs after roughly 17-hour stimulation, taken from a patient who received antiretroviral therapy. The sequence was obtained from an adult woman with HIV who was CMV-seropositive. This chain's CDR3 is CASSLLTPDYGYTF. DNA of the CDR3: TGCGCCAGCAGCTTGCTGACTCCGGACTATGGCTACACCTTC.